The T cell receptor beta chain under discussion was sequenced for a study of beta chain features in type 1 diabetes. Expressed TCRB transcripts were sequenced after all isolated RNA was converted to cDNA. Profiled with immunoSEQ multiplex PCR; TCRdb holds only in-frame clones, not every one. The sample shows hundreds of thousands of clones, roughly 13% of them seen only once. Points from the study as a whole: Across all four CD4+ subsets, people with type 1 diabetes showed modestly shorter TCRB CDR3s.

A remark on this clone: Antigen: not known.

The sequence came from a man younger than 35 with type 1 diabetes. Material for sequencing was naive CD4+ T cells from blood.

CDR3: CASSPRSYNTDTQYF. CDR3 in DNA: TGTGCCAGCAGTCCCCGCAGCTACAACACAGATACGCAGTATTTT. The chain recombines TRBV11-1 with TRBJ2-3; no reliable D call. Trimming cost V 6 bases and J 2 bases, with 15 bases left between them. This CDR3 spans 15 amino acids. The germline V gene encodes CDR1 SGHAT and CDR2 FQDESV (reference sequence).